The 6 T cell receptor beta chains below all came from one sample that was sequenced in a study of shared clonotypes between healthy human individuals. Only in-frame clones appear in the TCRdb table, and some are missing; sequencing was by immunoSEQ multiplex PCR. The table includes roughly 2.6 million clones, roughly 92% detected once. The sample comprised naive CD4+ T cells sorted from blood. Documented subset: CD45RA+ positively selected. The receptor source for this set is a man younger than 30 in good health.

This rearrangement joins TRBV18 to TRBJ1-2; D call uncertain. V lost 2 bases to trimming and J lost 3 bases, with 16 bases between them. Germline CDR1 KGHSH, CDR2 LQKENI. This CDR3 is 16 amino acids long. CDR3 sequence reads: CASSPSPQQTDYGYTF. CDR3 nucleotide sequence: TGTGCCAGCTCACCATCCCCCCAACAGACGGACTATGGCTACACCTTC. Drawing the rest from reference TRBV18 and TRBJ1-2, the complete variable domain is NAGVMQNPRHLVRRRGQEARLRCSPMKGHSHVYWYRQLPEEGLKFMVYLQKENIIDESGMPKERFSAEFPKEGPSILRIQQVVRGDSAAYFCASSPSPQQTDYGYTFGSGTRLTVV.

The genes are TRBV5-4 and TRBJ2-2; D unresolved. V dropped 4 bases and J dropped 7 bases, with 5 bases sitting between them. Germline CDR1 and CDR2: SGHNT and YYREEE (reference sequence). The length of the CDR3 is 11 residues. CDR3 nucleotides: TGTGCCAGCAGCACACGCGGGGAGCTGTTTTTT. It encodes CASSTRGELFF.

The chain has TRBV6-6 and TRBJ2-3; D is perhaps TRBD1 or TRBD2 (6 bases each). V shed 6 bases and J shed 4 bases, with 17 bases lying between them. The germline gives CDR1 MNHNY, CDR2 SVGAGI (reference sequence). The CDR3 has 15 amino acids. CDR3 amino acids: CASSLRMGGPDTQYF. CDR3 nucleotides: TGTGCCAGCAGCCTCAGAATGGGGGGCCCAGATACGCAGTATTTT.

The chain uses TRBV5-4 and TRBJ2-5; 9 nucleotides agree with TRBD2. CDR3 length: 16 amino acids. Trimming removed 5 bases from V and 5 bases from J; junction bases left unmatched: 13. The V gene's germline CDR1 is SGHNT and CDR2 YYREEE (reference sequence). The CDR3 is CASSPPAGGPSETQYF. In DNA form, the CDR3 reads TGTGCCAGCAGTCCCCCTGCGGGAGGGCCCTCGGAGACCCAGTACTTC.

The chain employs TRBV4-3 and TRBJ1-2, with TRBD1 as a possible D gene (6 bases). Trimming cost V 3 bases and J 3 bases, with 14 bases left between them. The CDR3 is 15 residues long. Germline V gene data show CDR1 as LGHNA and CDR2 as YSLEER. In nucleotides, the CDR3 is TGCGCCAGCAGCCAGGCCGGGGGGCTGTACTATGGCTACACCTTC. This translates into CASSQAGGLYYGYTF.

The rearrangement links TRBV28 to TRBJ1-4; D remains unclear. The germline CDR1 and CDR2 sequences are MDHEN and SYDVKM. The CDR3 length is 12 residues. Trimming took off 2 bases at V and 8 bases at J, with 6 bases between the two ends. The CDR3 protein is CASSLLSEKLFF. The CDR3 nucleotides are TGTGCCAGCAGTTTACTCTCAGAAAAACTGTTTTTT.